This is a list of T cell receptor beta chains from one sample in a study of response to subunit inactivated influenza vaccine. Each CDR3 protein gets one entry after TCRdb re-called the RT-PCR reads with MiXCR. The sample records 750,000 to 850,000 distinct CDR3 sequences, around a sixth being singletons. Sequenced here: PBMCs from blood, sampled 5 days after vaccination. The receptors derive from a man in his forties or fifties who received an inactivated influenza vaccine. Each CDR3 is given with its conserved first and last residue. Fields, in order: J gene, D gene, V gene, clone size, CDR3 protein, CDR3 DNA. The D gene is left open where the match is weak. The listing skips clone size in some rows; elsewhere it reads once, few, many or a size class.

j_gene: TRBJ2-2; d_gene: NA; v_gene: TRBV24-1; abundance: NA; CDR3aa: CATSDYPGPKGTGELFF; CDR3nt: TGTGCCACCAGTGATTACCCAGGGCCGAAGGGCACCGGGGAGCTGTTTTTT
j_gene: TRBJ2-5; d_gene: TRBD1; v_gene: TRBV28; abundance: NA; CDR3aa: CASSSPRQGAWETQYF; CDR3nt: TGTGCCAGCAGTTCCCCCAGACAGGGGGCATGGGAGACCCAGTACTTC
j_gene: TRBJ2-7; d_gene: NA; v_gene: TRBV20-1; abundance: few; CDR3aa: CSARVRSGPSYEQYF; CDR3nt: TGCAGTGCTAGAGTGCGGTCAGGGCCCTCCTACGAGCAGTACTTC
j_gene: TRBJ2-1; d_gene: TRBD2; v_gene: TRBV6-1; abundance: NA; CDR3aa: CASRGLAEGLGGEQFF; CDR3nt: TGTGCCAGCAGGGGACTAGCGGAAGGGCTGGGGGGTGAGCAGTTCTTC
j_gene: TRBJ1-4; d_gene: TRBD1; v_gene: TRBV7-9; abundance: NA; CDR3aa: CASSLEGQANEKLFF; CDR3nt: TGTGCCAGCAGCTTAGAGGGACAGGCTAATGAAAAACTGTTTTTT
j_gene: TRBJ2-3; d_gene: TRBD2; v_gene: TRBV7-2; abundance: NA; CDR3aa: CASSLALAGRTDTQYF; CDR3nt: TGTGCCAGCAGCTTAGCCCTAGCGGGCCGCACAGATACGCAGTATTTT
j_gene: TRBJ2-7; d_gene: NA; v_gene: TRBV20-1; abundance: few; CDR3aa: CSASDLWQGALPSYEQYF; CDR3nt: TGCAGTGCTAGCGATCTTTGGCAGGGCGCGTTACCCTCCTACGAGCAGTACTTC
j_gene: TRBJ2-5; d_gene: NA; v_gene: TRBV12-3/TRBV12-4; abundance: NA; CDR3aa: CASSLILQVWETQYF; CDR3nt: TGTGCCAGCAGTTTGATTTTGCAGGTCTGGGAGACCCAGTACTTC
j_gene: TRBJ2-1; d_gene: NA; v_gene: TRBV29-1; abundance: NA; CDR3aa: CSVGTRQYYNEQFF; CDR3nt: TGCAGCGTTGGAACCCGACAGTATTACAATGAGCAGTTCTTC
j_gene: TRBJ1-4; d_gene: NA; v_gene: TRBV15; abundance: few; CDR3aa: CATSRDLPARTNEKLFF; CDR3nt: TGTGCCACCAGCAGAGACCTTCCCGCAAGAACTAATGAAAAACTGTTTTTT
j_gene: TRBJ2-1; d_gene: NA; v_gene: TRBV20-1; abundance: few; CDR3aa: CSARTATHHEQFF; CDR3nt: TGCAGTGCTAGGACAGCTACCCACCATGAGCAGTTCTTC
j_gene: TRBJ1-1; d_gene: NA; v_gene: TRBV20-1; abundance: few; CDR3aa: CSASSGHLNTEAFF; CDR3nt: TGCAGTGCTAGTTCGGGTCACCTGAACACTGAAGCTTTCTTT
j_gene: TRBJ2-7; d_gene: NA; v_gene: TRBV6-5; abundance: many; CDR3aa: CAAGQSSYEQYF; CDR3nt: TGTGCCGCAGGACAATCCTCCTACGAGCAGTACTTC
j_gene: TRBJ2-5; d_gene: TRBD1; v_gene: TRBV18; abundance: NA; CDR3aa: CASSEGAKETQYF; CDR3nt: TGTGCCAGCTCAGAGGGGGCGAAAGAGACCCAGTACTTC
j_gene: TRBJ2-1; d_gene: NA; v_gene: TRBV18; abundance: once; CDR3aa: CASSPPGGRNEQFF; CDR3nt: TGTGCCAGCTCACCACCCGGGGGGCGGAATGAGCAGTTCTTC
j_gene: TRBJ2-7; d_gene: TRBD2; v_gene: TRBV19; abundance: few; CDR3aa: CASSMGGLAGIYEQYF; CDR3nt: TGTGCCAGTAGTATGGGCGGGCTAGCGGGAATCTACGAGCAGTACTTC
j_gene: TRBJ2-5; d_gene: NA; v_gene: TRBV20-1; abundance: NA; CDR3aa: CSARDPRGLQETQYF; CDR3nt: TGCAGTGCTAGAGATCCCCGGGGCCTACAAGAGACCCAGTACTTC
j_gene: TRBJ2-2; d_gene: NA; v_gene: TRBV10-1; abundance: few; CDR3aa: CASSESRGSNTGELFF; CDR3nt: TGCGCCAGCAGTGAGTCTAGGGGGTCGAACACCGGGGAGCTGTTTTTT
j_gene: TRBJ2-7; d_gene: NA; v_gene: TRBV20-1; abundance: few; CDR3aa: CSARNLYEQYF; CDR3nt: TGCAGTGCTCGGAATCTATACGAGCAGTACTTC
j_gene: TRBJ2-2; d_gene: NA; v_gene: TRBV10-2; abundance: few; CDR3aa: CASSEMAGAYVTGELFF; CDR3nt: TGCGCCAGCAGTGAGATGGCCGGGGCCTATGTGACCGGGGAGCTGTTTTTT
j_gene: TRBJ2-1; d_gene: TRBD1; v_gene: TRBV6-2/TRBV6-3; abundance: NA; CDR3aa: CASSYPPGTGAVDEQFF; CDR3nt: TGTGCCAGCAGTTACCCCCCCGGGACAGGGGCGGTAGATGAGCAGTTCTTC
j_gene: TRBJ1-6; d_gene: TRBD1; v_gene: TRBV7-2; abundance: NA; CDR3aa: CASSSKRTGSENSPLHF; CDR3nt: TGTGCCAGCAGCTCTAAAAGGACAGGGAGCGAGAATTCACCCCTCCACTTT
j_gene: TRBJ1-2; d_gene: TRBD1; v_gene: TRBV3-1; abundance: NA; CDR3aa: CASSQAPEGAGGYTF; CDR3nt: TGTGCCAGCAGCCAAGCCCCTGAGGGGGCCGGTGGCTACACCTTC
j_gene: TRBJ2-5; d_gene: NA; v_gene: TRBV20-1; abundance: NA; CDR3aa: CSARDLVTVQETQYF; CDR3nt: TGCAGTGCTAGAGATCTCGTGACAGTGCAAGAGACCCAGTACTTC
j_gene: TRBJ2-1; d_gene: TRBD2; v_gene: TRBV12-3/TRBV12-4; abundance: few; CDR3aa: CASNGGFHEQFF; CDR3nt: TGTGCCAGCAACGGGGGGTTCCATGAGCAGTTCTTC
j_gene: TRBJ1-1; d_gene: NA; v_gene: TRBV5-5; abundance: NA; CDR3aa: CASSPRDPGRTEAFF; CDR3nt: TGTGCCAGCAGCCCCCGGGACCCAGGGAGGACTGAAGCTTTCTTT
j_gene: TRBJ2-2; d_gene: TRBD2; v_gene: TRBV4-1; abundance: few; CDR3aa: CASSQALAGGNTGELFF; CDR3nt: TGCGCCAGCAGCCAAGCGTTAGCGGGGGGAAACACCGGGGAGCTGTTTTTT
j_gene: TRBJ2-2; d_gene: TRBD1; v_gene: TRBV20-1; abundance: many; CDR3aa: CSAEQGRGELFF; CDR3nt: TGCAGTGCGGAACAGGGGCGGGGGGAGCTGTTTTTT
j_gene: TRBJ1-1; d_gene: NA; v_gene: TRBV5-6; abundance: NA; CDR3aa: CASSLVRDRYEAFF; CDR3nt: TGTGCCAGCAGCTTGGTACGCGACAGATATGAAGCTTTCTTT
j_gene: TRBJ2-1; d_gene: NA; v_gene: TRBV6-2/TRBV6-3; abundance: few; CDR3aa: CASSTDEGVNEQFF; CDR3nt: TGTGCCAGCAGCACGGACGAGGGGGTGAATGAGCAGTTCTTC
j_gene: TRBJ1-5; d_gene: NA; v_gene: TRBV2; abundance: NA; CDR3aa: CASSEDGAVAQPQHF; CDR3nt: TGTGCCAGCAGTGAAGACGGGGCAGTAGCTCAGCCCCAGCATTTT